This T cell receptor (beta chain) was sequenced during a study of T-cell memory formation after mild COVID-19. Points from the study as a whole: The study found balanced CD4/CD8 in clones contracting day 15 to 85 and a CD4+ lean in later expanders. That cross-reactive memory joined was suggested by some responding clones appearing in pre-infection memory. Chiefly within CM and EM were the contracting CD4+ clones; CD8+ ones were within EMRA.

Remarks on this clonotype: No antigen is known for it.

Germline V lookup: CDR1 SGHRS, CDR2 YFSETQ. The germline V and J ends were trimmed by 4 bases and 3 bases, with 19 bases remaining between them. The CDR3 loop spans 16 amino acids. TCRdb processed the 5' RACE reads anew with MiXCR; each CDR3 protein has one entry. This table holds 310,000 or so distinct CDR3 sequences, about 15% found once. The chain recombines TRBV5-1 with TRBJ1-1; D unresolved. Sequencing was done on a sample of PBMCs or a T cell subset sorted from them (not recorded which). The receptor was isolated from a man aged 18 to 35 who had mild COVID-19 (a few samples of this study predate the infection). Cell type and time point are not known. The CDR3 coding sequence is TGCGCCAGCAGCCCCGCCCTGGGATTCGGGGACACTGAAGCTTTCTTT. This encodes CASSPALGFGDTEAFF.